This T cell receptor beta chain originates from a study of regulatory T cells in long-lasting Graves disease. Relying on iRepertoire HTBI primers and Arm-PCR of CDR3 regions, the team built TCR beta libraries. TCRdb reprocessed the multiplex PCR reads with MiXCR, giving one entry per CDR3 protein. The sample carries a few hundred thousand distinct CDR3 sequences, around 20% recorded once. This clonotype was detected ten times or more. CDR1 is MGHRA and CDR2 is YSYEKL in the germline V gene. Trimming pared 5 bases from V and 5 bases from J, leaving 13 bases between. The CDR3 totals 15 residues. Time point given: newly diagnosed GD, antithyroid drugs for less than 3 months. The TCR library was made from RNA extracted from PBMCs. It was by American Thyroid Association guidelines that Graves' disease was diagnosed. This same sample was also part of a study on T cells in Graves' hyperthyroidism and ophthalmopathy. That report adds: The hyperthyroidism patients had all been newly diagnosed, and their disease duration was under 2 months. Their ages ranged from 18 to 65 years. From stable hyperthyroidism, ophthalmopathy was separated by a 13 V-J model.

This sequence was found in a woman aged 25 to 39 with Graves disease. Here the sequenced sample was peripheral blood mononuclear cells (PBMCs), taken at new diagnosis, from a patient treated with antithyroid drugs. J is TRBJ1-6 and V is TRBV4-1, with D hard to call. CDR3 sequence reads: CASSDWVGNNSPLHF. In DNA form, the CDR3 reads TGCGCCAGCAGCGACTGGGTGGGGAATAATTCACCCCTCCACTTT.